The 21 T cell receptor beta chains given below trace back to one sample, sequenced in a study of cytomegalovirus exposure and HLA in healthy donors. PCR primers comprised 60 Vbeta and 13 Jbeta primers. Profiled with immunoSEQ multiplex PCR; TCRdb holds only in-frame clones, not every one. The sample has about 41,000 clones, more than 65% seen once. The sample was PBMCs. These receptors all stem from a man in his forties or fifties in good health and CMV-seronegative.

The DNA for the CDR3 is TGTGCCACCAGCCGGAGACAGGGGGCCGGGGAGCTGTTTTTT. This codes for CATSRRQGAGELFF. The chain recombines TRBV15 with TRBJ2-2; TRBD1 agrees at 9 bases. Germline loops: CDR1 LNHNV, CDR2 YYDKDF (reference sequence). V dropped 5 bases and J dropped 6; count of bases not matched to a gene: 4. This CDR3 has 14 residues.

The V gene is TRBV27, the J gene TRBJ1-5; D might be TRBD1 (5 bases). Trimming shortened V by 5 bases and J by 3 bases, and 11 bases separated the two germline ends. The CDR3 loop spans 14 amino acids. The germline gives CDR1 MNHEY, CDR2 SMNVEV (reference sequence). CDR3 in amino acids: CASSPRTNNQPQHF. The CDR3 nucleotides are TGTGCCAGCAGTCCCCGGACAAACAATCAGCCCCAGCATTTT.

This clone was counted a single time. This chain uses TRBV5-1 with TRBJ2-3; TRBD1 matches 9 bases. The germline V gene encodes CDR1 SGHRS and CDR2 YFSETQ. The V segment lost 4 bases and the J segment 3 bases; nucleotides outside the gene matches: 3. CDR3 length equals 14 residues. The CDR3 sequence is CASSRGQGTDTQYF. The CDR3 region has the DNA TGCGCCAGCAGCCGGGGACAGGGAACAGATACGCAGTATTTT.

This chain links TRBV4-2 with TRBJ2-2; D uncertain. The V gene's germline CDR1 is LGHNA and CDR2 YNFKEQ. Trimming took off 0 bases at V and 6 bases at J, with 8 bases between the two ends. This CDR3 spans 14 amino acids. DNA for the CDR3: TGTGCCAGCAGCCAAGATCGGGTGGCCGGGGAGCTGTTTTTT. Its protein product is CASSQDRVAGELFF.

This clone has more than one count but fewer than ten. The chain joins TRBV7-2 to TRBJ1-6, with D unclear. The CDR3 loop spans 14 amino acids. Germline V gene sequence: CDR1 SGHTA, CDR2 FQGNSA. V was pared by 6 bases and J by 7 bases, with 13 bases between. The CDR3, as DNA: TGTGCCAGCAGACCCCCACAGAAAAATTCACCCCTCCACTTT. It is translated as CASRPPQKNSPLHF.

This chain connects TRBV6-1 to TRBJ2-1; TRBD2 agrees at 8 bases. V was clipped by 4 bases and J by 5 bases; unmatched bases: 4. The CDR3 extends over 14 amino acids. From germline, CDR1 is MNHNS and CDR2 SASEGT. The CDR3 reads CASSGHSGNNEQFF. The CDR3 nucleotides read TGTGCCAGCAGTGGGCATAGCGGGAACAATGAGCAGTTCTTC.

The chain joins TRBV11-2 to TRBJ2-7; tentative D call: TRBD2 (6 bases). V was cut by 1 base and J by 2 bases, with 15 bases left in between. The CDR3 is made up of 16 amino acids. From germline, CDR1 is SGHAT and CDR2 FQNNGV. The CDR3 protein is CASSLAAGSLTYEQYF. CDR3 nucleotide sequence: TGTGCCAGCAGCTTAGCCGCGGGATCCCTGACCTACGAGCAGTACTTC.

This clone was seen more than once but under ten times. The chain recombines TRBV4-1 with TRBJ2-1; TRBD2 agrees at 10 bases. Germline-derived CDR1 and CDR2 are MGHRA and YSYEKL. V lost 1 base to trimming and J lost 3 bases; unmatched junction nucleotides: 9. CDR3 length: 18 amino acids. The CDR3 nucleotides are TGCGCCAGCAGCCAAGCATATAGCGGGAGGCGCGTCTACAATGAGCAGTTCTTC. It yields the protein CASSQAYSGRRVYNEQFF.

The DNA for the CDR3 is TGTGCCAGCAGCCGCCGGGACTTTCCCACAGATACGCAGTATTTT. It specifies CASSRRDFPTDTQYF. The J gene is TRBJ2-3, the V gene TRBV11-2, with a possible D match to TRBD2 (6 bases). Trimming left V 5 bases short and J 2 bases short, with 14 bases between. There are 15 residues in the CDR3. The germline V gene has CDR1 SGHAT and CDR2 FQNNGV.

This clone was picked up a small number of times. The CDR3 region is CASSPFIAGDTGELFF. CDR3 sequence (DNA): TGTGCCAGCTCACCATTCATAGCGGGAGACACCGGGGAGCTGTTTTTT. The chain employs TRBV18 and TRBJ2-2; the match to TRBD2 covers 9 bases. The CDR3 runs 16 residues. Germline CDR1 KGHSH, CDR2 LQKENI. Losses at the gene ends were 2 bases for V and 3 bases for J; bases not matched to a gene: 4.

This sequence joins TRBV19 and TRBJ1-1; D perhaps matches TRBD1 (6 bases). Germline assignment: CDR1 LNHDA and CDR2 SQIVND (reference sequence). Trimming left V 5 bases short and J 6 bases short, with 19 bases between. The CDR3 is 15 amino acids. The CDR3 sequence: CASSSGAGERPEAFF. CDR3 DNA: TGTGCCAGTAGTTCGGGCGCAGGGGAAAGGCCTGAAGCTTTCTTT. The whole variable domain, remainder taken from reference TRBV19 and TRBJ1-1, is DGGITQSPKYLFRKEGQNVTLSCEQNLNHDAMYWYRQDPGQGLRLIYYSQIVNDFQKGDIAEGYSVSREKKESFPLTVTSAQKNPTAFYLCASSSGAGERPEAFFGQGTRLTVV.

This clone was seen only a few times. This chain links TRBV30 with TRBJ1-1; D is possibly TRBD1 (6 bases). The V gene's germline CDR1 is GTSNPN and CDR2 SVGIG (reference sequence). The ends were cut back, 1 base at V and 5 bases at J, with 14 bases in the middle. The CDR3 is 14 residues long. This CDR3 reads CAWSGNREWTEAFF. DNA for the CDR3: TGTGCCTGGAGTGGGAACAGGGAATGGACTGAAGCTTTCTTT.

This chain links TRBV4-1 with TRBJ1-1; D gene unclear. V lost 3 bases to trimming and J lost 1 base, with 15 bases between them. The CDR3 runs 16 residues. CDR1 is MGHRA, CDR2 YSYEKL, per germline. The DNA for the CDR3 is TGCGCCAGCAGCCACCCTACGGGGATGAAGAACACTGAAGCTTTCTTT. It encodes CASSHPTGMKNTEAFF.

The gene calls are TRBV27 and TRBJ1-2; unclear D gene. The length of the CDR3 is 14 residues. Germline CDR1 and CDR2: MNHEY and SMNVEV (reference sequence). V lost 5 bases, J lost 8 bases, and 18 bases lay in between. CDR3 sequence reads: CASSLAPSGWGYTF. The CDR3 DNA follows: TGTGCCAGCAGTCTAGCCCCCTCTGGGTGGGGCTACACCTTC.

This clone was seen just once. The rearrangement joins TRBV7-9 to TRBJ1-1, with D possibly matching TRBD1 (5 bases). Looked up from germline, CDR1 is SEHNR and CDR2 is FQNEAQ (reference sequence). The V end lost 11 bases, the J end lost 6 bases, and 10 bases lay between the germline ends. The CDR3 is 10 amino acids. CDR3 sequence: CALGEAEAFF. The CDR3 bases are TGTGCCCTAGGGGAGGCTGAAGCTTTCTTT. The full variable domain, rest sourced from reference TRBV7-9 and TRBJ1-1, is DTGVSQNPRHKITKRGQNVTFRCDPISEHNRLYWYRQTLGQGPEFLTYFQNEAQLEKSRLLSDRFSAERPKGSFSTLEIQRTEQGDSAMYLCALGEAEAFFGQGTRLTVV.

About this clone: This CDR3 is also generated by other DNA sequences in the sample. This chain joins TRBV7-2 and TRBJ1-6; D is unresolved. The V gene's germline CDR1 is SGHTA and CDR2 FQGNSA. This CDR3 region has 18 residues. Trimming cost V 5 bases and J 0 bases, with 17 bases left between them. CDR3 in amino acids: CASSLNDASSSYNSPLHF. As DNA, the CDR3 is TGTGCCAGCAGCCTGAACGATGCGTCGAGCTCCTATAATTCACCCCTCCACTTT. Variable domain in full (rest from reference TRBV7-2 and TRBJ1-6): GAGVSQSPSNKVTEKGKDVELRCDPISGHTALYWYRQSLGQGLEFLIYFQGNSAPDKSGLPSDRFSAERTGGSVSTLTIQRTQQEDSAVYLCASSLNDASSSYNSPLHFGNGTRLTVT.

The rearrangement joins TRBV28 to TRBJ1-5; 7 nucleotides line up with TRBD1. Germline V gene lookup returns CDR1 MDHEN and CDR2 SYDVKM. Trimming at V came to 7 bases and at J to 6 bases, leaving 6 bases not matched to a gene. This CDR3 comprises 13 residues. This CDR3 is CASTTGFPQPQHF. In DNA, the CDR3 is TGTGCCAGCACGACAGGGTTTCCTCAGCCCCAGCATTTT.

V gene TRBV18 combines with J gene TRBJ1-1; D not resolved. The CDR3 sequence is 11 residues long. Germline V CDR1 and CDR2: KGHSH, LQKENI. V gave up 6 bases and J gave up 7 bases, with 9 bases separating them. DNA of the CDR3: TGTGCCAGCTCCGCGTCAGGTGAAGCTTTCTTT. This encodes CASSASGEAFF.

This clone was detected only once. The chain carries TRBV30 and TRBJ1-5, with D perhaps TRBD1 (6 bases). The CDR3 is 13 residues long. The V end was cut by 5 bases, the J end by 4 bases, with 12 bases between. Germline loops: CDR1 GTSNPN, CDR2 SVGIG (reference sequence). CDR3: CAWGAGANQPQHF. CDR3 sequence (DNA): TGTGCCTGGGGGGCAGGGGCAAATCAGCCCCAGCATTTT.

The chain carries TRBV6-5 and TRBJ1-1; D not resolved. Trimming removed 0 bases at V and 0 bases at J, with 8 bases between. Germline lookup yields CDR1 MNHEY and CDR2 SVGAGI. This CDR3 is 15 amino acids long. This CDR3 is CASSYSVSMNTEAFF. The CDR3 region has the DNA TGTGCCAGCAGTTACTCTGTTAGCATGAACACTGAAGCTTTCTTT.

CDR3 protein: CASSLLSGSPLHF. The CDR3 region has the DNA TGTGCCAGCAGTTTATTGTCGGGGTCACCCCTCCACTTT. The rearrangement joins TRBV28 to TRBJ1-6, with D uncertain. The ends were cut back, 1 base at V and 10 bases at J, with 8 bases in the middle. This CDR3 has 13 amino acids. Germline values: CDR1 MDHEN, CDR2 SYDVKM.